The present T cell receptor (beta chain) was sequenced within a study of blood T cell repertoires in COVID-19. About the study: Samples representing acute and convalescent COVID-19 were sourced from the United States, Italy and Spain. PBMCs, B-cell-depleted T cells, or T cells were the source of the cDNA or gDNA that made up the material.

J lost 0 bases, V lost 3 bases, and 5 bases had no gene match. The CDR3 has 17 residues. Germline V lookup: CDR1 KGHSH, CDR2 LQKENI. Under the authors' procedure: The assay estimated nucleated cells by amplifying reference gene primers. Some clones are missing from TCRdb's copy, which holds only in-frame ones; the method was immunoSEQ multiplex PCR. V and J calls plus clone size are reproduced from that table; the DNA served to infer D and trimming. The sample carries about 290,000 clones, around four fifths recorded once. The specimen was peripheral blood. This clonotype originated in a woman between 45 and 60 years old with active or convalescent COVID-19. This rearrangement joins TRBV18 to TRBJ2-4, with 10 bases identical to TRBD2. The CDR3 protein is CASSPDLAGEAKNIQYF. The CDR3 nucleotides read TGTGCCAGCTCACCCGATCTAGCGGGAGAAGCCAAAAACATTCAGTACTTC.